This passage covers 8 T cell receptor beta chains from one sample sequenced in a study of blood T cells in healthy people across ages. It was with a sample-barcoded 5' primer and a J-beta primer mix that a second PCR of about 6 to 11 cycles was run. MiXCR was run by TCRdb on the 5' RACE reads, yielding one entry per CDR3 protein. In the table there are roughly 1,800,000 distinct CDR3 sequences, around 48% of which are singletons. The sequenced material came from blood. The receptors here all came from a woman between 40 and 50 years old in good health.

The CDR3 coding sequence is TGTGCCAGCAGTCATCCGGGACAGGGGGACTATGGCTACACCTTC. Translated, it gives CASSHPGQGDYGYTF. V is TRBV6-5 and J is TRBJ1-2; 11 positions agree with TRBD1. The CDR3 contains 15 residues. The V and J ends lost 5 bases and 3 bases, in that order; junction bases with no gene match: 5. The germline V gene encodes CDR1 MNHEY and CDR2 SVGAGI.

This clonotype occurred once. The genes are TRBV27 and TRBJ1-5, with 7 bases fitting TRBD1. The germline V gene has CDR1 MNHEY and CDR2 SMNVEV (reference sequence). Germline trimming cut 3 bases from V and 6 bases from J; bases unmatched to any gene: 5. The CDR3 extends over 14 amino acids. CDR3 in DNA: TGTGCCAGCAGTTTCAGCAGGGGGGGTCAGCCCCAGCATTTT. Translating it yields CASSFSRGGQPQHF.

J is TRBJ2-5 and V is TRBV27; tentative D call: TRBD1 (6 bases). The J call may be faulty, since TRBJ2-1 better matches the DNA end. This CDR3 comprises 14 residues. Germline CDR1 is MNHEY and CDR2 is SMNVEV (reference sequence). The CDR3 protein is CASSTGWYQETQFF. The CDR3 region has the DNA TGTGCCAGCAGTACAGGGTGGTACCAAGAGACCCAGTTCTTC.

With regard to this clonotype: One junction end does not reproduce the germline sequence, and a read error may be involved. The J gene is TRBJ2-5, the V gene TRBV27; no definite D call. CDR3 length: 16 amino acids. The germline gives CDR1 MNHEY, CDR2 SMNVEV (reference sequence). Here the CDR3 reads CAGSSISDRGQETQYF. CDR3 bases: TGTGCCGGCAGTTCTATTTCTGACCGCGGACAAGAGACCCAGTACTTC.

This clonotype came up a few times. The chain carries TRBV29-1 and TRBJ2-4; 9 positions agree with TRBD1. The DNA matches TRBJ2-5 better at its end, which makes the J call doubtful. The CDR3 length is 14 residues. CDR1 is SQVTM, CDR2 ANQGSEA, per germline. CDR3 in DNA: TGCAGCGTTACCGGACAGGGGTCGGCGGAGACCCAGTACTTC. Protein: CSVTGQGSAETQYF.

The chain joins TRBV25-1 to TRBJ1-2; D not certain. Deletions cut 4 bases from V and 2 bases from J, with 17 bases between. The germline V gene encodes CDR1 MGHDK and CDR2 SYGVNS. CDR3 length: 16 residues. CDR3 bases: TGTGCCAGCAGTGCCCCCTCCCCACCCTGGAACTATGGCTACACCTTC. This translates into CASSAPSPPWNYGYTF.

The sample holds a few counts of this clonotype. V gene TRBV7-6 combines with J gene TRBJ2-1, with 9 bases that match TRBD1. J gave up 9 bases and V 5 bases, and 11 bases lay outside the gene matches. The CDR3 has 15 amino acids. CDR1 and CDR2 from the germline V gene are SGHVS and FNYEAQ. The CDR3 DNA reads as TGTGCCAGCAGCGACACAGGGGGCCTAGGTAGTGAGCAGTTCTTC. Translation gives CASSDTGGLGSEQFF.

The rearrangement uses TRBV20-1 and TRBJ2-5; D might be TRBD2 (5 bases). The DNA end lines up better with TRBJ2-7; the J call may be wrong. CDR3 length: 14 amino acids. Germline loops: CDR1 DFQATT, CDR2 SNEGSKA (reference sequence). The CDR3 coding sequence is TGCAGTGCTAGAGAACGAGCGGTTAAAGACGAGCAGTACTTC. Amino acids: CSARERAVKDEQYF.